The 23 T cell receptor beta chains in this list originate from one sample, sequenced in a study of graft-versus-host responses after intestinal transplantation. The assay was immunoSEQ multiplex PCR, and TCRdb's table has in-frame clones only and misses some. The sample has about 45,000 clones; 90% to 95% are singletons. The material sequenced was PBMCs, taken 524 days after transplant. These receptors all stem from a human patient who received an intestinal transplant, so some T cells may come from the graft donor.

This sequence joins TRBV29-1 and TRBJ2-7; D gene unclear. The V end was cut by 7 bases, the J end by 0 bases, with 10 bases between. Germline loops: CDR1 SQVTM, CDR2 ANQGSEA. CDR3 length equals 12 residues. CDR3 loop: CSATHGSYEQYF. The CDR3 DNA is TGCAGCGCGACCCACGGCTCCTACGAGCAGTACTTC.

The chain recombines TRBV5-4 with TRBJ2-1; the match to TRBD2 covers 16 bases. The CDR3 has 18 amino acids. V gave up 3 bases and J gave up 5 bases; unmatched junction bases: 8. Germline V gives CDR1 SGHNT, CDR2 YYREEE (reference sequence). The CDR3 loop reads CASSSRGTSGRADNEQFF. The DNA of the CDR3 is TGTGCCAGCAGCTCTAGGGGGACTAGCGGGAGGGCCGACAATGAGCAGTTCTTC. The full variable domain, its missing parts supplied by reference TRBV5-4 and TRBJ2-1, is ETGVTQSPTHLIKTRGQQVTLRCSSQSGHNTVSWYQQALGQGPQFIFQYYREEENGRGNFPPRFSGLQFPNYSSELNVNALELDDSALYLCASSSRGTSGRADNEQFFGPGTRLTVL.

In nucleotides, the CDR3 is TGTGCCAGCAGCGTAGGAGGGACAGGGTCCTACGAGCAGTACTTC. It codes for CASSVGGTGSYEQYF. V is TRBV9 and J is TRBJ2-5, with TRBD1 matching over 9 bases. The J call is doubtful: the DNA matches TRBJ2-7 better. The CDR3 is 15 amino acids. Per the germline V gene, CDR1 is SGDLS and CDR2 is YYNGEE.

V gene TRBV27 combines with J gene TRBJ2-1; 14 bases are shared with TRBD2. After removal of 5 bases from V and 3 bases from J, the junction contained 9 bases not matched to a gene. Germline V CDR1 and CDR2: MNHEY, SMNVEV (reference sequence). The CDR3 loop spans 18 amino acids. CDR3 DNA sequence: TGTGCCAGCAGTCAAGGGACTAGCGGGAGTCTCCTCTACAATGAGCAGTTCTTC. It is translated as CASSQGTSGSLLYNEQFF.

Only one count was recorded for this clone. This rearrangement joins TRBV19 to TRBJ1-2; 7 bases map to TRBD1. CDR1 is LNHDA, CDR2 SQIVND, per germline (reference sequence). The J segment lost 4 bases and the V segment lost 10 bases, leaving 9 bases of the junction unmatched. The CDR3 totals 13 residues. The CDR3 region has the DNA TGTGCCACCCGGACAGGACTATCCTATGGCTACACCTTC. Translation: CATRTGLSYGYTF.

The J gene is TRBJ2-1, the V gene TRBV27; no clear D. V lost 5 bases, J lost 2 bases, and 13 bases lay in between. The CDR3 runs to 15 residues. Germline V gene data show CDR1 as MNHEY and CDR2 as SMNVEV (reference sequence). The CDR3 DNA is TGTGCCAGCAGTCTTAGTTCGGCCCCCTACAATGAGCAGTTCTTC. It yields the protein CASSLSSAPYNEQFF.

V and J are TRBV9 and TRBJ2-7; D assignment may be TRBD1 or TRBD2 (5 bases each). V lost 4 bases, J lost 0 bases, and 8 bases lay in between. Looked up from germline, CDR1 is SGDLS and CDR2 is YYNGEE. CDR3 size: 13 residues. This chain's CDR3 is CASSPGTSYEQYF. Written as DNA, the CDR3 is TGTGCCAGCAGCCCCGGGACCTCCTACGAGCAGTACTTC.

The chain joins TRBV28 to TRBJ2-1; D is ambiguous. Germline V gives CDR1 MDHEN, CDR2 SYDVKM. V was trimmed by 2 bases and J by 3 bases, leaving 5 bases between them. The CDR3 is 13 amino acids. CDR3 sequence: CASSLADYNEQFF. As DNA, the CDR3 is TGTGCCAGCAGTTTAGCAGACTACAATGAGCAGTTCTTC.

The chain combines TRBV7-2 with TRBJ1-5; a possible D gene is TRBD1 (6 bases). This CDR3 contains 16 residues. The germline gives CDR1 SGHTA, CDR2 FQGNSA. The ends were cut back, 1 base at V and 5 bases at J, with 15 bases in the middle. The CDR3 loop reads CASSLGIYRVDQPQHF. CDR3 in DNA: TGTGCCAGCAGCTTAGGGATATACAGGGTGGATCAGCCCCAGCATTTT.

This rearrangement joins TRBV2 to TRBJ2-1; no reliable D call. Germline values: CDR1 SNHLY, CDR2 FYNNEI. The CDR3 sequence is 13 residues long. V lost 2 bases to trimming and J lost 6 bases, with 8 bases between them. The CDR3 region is CASSEYAGNEQFF. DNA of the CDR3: TGTGCCAGCAGTGAATATGCCGGCAATGAGCAGTTCTTC.

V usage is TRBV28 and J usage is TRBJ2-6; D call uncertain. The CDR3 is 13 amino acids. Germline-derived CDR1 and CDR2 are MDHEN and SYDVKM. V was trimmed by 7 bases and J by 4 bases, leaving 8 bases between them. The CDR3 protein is CASTLGGANVLTF. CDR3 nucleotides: TGTGCCAGCACCCTGGGGGGGGCCAACGTCCTGACTTTC.

Written as DNA, the CDR3 is TGTGCCAGCTCACCGCAAGCGGGAGGGCCCTCCTACGAGCAGTACTTC. The encoded protein is CASSPQAGGPSYEQYF. The chain links TRBV18 to TRBJ2-7; 10 bases are shared with TRBD2. Looked up from germline, CDR1 is KGHSH and CDR2 is LQKENI. The CDR3 spans 16 residues. With 3 bases clipped from V and 0 bases from J, the junction kept 5 bases outside the gene matches.

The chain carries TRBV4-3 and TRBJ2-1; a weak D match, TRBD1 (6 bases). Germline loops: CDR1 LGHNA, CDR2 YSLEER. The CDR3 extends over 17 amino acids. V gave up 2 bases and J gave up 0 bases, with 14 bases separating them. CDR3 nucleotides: TGCGCCAGCAGCCAATTCCCAGGGGCCAGCTCCTACAATGAGCAGTTCTTC. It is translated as CASSQFPGASSYNEQFF.

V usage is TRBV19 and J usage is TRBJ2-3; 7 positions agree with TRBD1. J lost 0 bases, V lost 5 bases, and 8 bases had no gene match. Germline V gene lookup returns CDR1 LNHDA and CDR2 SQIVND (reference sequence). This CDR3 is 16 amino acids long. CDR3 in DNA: TGTGCCAGTAGTTCCTCCCGACAGGGAAGCACAGATACGCAGTATTTT. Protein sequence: CASSSSRQGSTDTQYF.

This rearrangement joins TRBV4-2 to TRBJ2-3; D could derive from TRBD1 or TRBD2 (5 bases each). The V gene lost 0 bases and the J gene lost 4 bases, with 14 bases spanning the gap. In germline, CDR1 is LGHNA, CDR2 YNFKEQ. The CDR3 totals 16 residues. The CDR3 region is CASSQDVREWADTQYF. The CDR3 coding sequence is TGTGCCAGCAGCCAAGATGTCAGGGAGTGGGCAGATACGCAGTATTTT.

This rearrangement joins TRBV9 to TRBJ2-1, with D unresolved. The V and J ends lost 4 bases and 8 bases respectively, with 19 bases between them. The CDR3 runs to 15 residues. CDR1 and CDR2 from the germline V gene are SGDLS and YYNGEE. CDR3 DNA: TGTGCCAGCAGCCTACCCCCGCCCATTAGCTATGAGCAGTTCTTC. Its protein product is CASSLPPPISYEQFF. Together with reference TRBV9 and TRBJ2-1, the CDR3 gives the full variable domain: DSGVTQTPKHLITATGQRVTLRCSPRSGDLSVYWYQQSLDQGLQFLIQYYNGEERAKGNILERFSAQQFPDLHSELNLSSLELGDSALYFCASSLPPPISYEQFFGPGTRLTVL.

CDR3 region: CASRARGEAGANVLTF. DNA for the CDR3: TGTGCCAGTCGGGCGAGGGGGGAGGCTGGGGCCAACGTCCTGACTTTC. The gene calls are TRBV11-2 and TRBJ2-6; TRBD1 or TRBD2 may be the D gene (6 bases each). Trimming shortened V by 9 bases and J by 2 bases, and 17 bases separated the two germline ends. The CDR3 consists of 16 residues. CDR1 and CDR2 (germline): SGHAT, FQNNGV.

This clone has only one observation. The CDR3 reads CASIGSSSYNEQFF. The CDR3 DNA reads TGTGCCAGCATAGGCTCTAGCTCCTACAATGAGCAGTTCTTC. This rearrangement joins TRBV28 to TRBJ2-1; unclear D gene. Germline V CDR1 and CDR2: MDHEN, SYDVKM. This CDR3 contains 14 residues. The V gene lost 7 bases and the J gene lost 0 bases, with 10 bases spanning the gap.

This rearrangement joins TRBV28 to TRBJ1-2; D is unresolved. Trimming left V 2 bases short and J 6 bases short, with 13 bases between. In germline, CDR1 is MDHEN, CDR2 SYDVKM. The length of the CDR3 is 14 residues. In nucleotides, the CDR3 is TGTGCCAGCAGTTTAGATTCCGAGGTGGATGGCTACACCTTC. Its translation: CASSLDSEVDGYTF.

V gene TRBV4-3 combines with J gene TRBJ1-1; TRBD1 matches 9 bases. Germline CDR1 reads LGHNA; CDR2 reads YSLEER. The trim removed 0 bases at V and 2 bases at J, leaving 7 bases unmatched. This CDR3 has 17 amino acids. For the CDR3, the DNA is TGCGCCAGCAGCCAAGAGGCTGGGGGACAGGGAAACACTGAAGCTTTCTTT. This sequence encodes CASSQEAGGQGNTEAFF.

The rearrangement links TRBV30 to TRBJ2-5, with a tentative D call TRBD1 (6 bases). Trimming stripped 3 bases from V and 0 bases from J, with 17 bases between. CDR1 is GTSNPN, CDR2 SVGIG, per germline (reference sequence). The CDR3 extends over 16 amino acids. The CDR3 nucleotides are TGTGCCTGGAGCGACCTAGACAGGTCCTACCAAGAGACCCAGTACTTC. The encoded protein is CAWSDLDRSYQETQYF. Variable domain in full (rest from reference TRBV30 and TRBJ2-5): SQTIHQWPATLVQPVGSPLSLECTVEGTSNPNLYWYRQAAGRGLQLLFYSVGIGQISSEVPQNLSASRPQDRQFILSSKKLLLSDSGFYLCAWSDLDRSYQETQYFGPGTRLLVL.

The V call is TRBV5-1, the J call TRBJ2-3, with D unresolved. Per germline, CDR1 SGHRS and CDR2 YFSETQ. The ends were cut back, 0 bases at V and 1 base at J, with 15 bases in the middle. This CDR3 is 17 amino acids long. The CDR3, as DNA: TGCGCCAGCAGCTTGGCCGGATCTGGCTTAGGCACAGATACGCAGTATTTT. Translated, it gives CASSLAGSGLGTDTQYF.

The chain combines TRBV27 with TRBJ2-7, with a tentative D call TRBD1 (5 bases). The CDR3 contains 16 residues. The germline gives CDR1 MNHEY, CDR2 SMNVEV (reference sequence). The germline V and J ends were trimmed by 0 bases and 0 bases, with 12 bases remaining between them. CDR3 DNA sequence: TGTGCCAGCAGTTTATCGCAGGGTCCAAGCTCCTACGAGCAGTACTTC. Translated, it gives CASSLSQGPSSYEQYF.